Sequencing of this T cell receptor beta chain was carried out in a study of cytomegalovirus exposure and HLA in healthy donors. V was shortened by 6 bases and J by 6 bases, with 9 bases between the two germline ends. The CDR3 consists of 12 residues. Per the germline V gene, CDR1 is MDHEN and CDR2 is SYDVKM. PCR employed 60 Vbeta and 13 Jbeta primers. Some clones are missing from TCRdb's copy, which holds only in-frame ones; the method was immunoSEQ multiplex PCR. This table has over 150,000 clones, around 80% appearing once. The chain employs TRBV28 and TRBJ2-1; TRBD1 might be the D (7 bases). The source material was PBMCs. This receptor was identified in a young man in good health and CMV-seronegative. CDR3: CASRQGGNEQFF. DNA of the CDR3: TGTGCCAGCAGGCAGGGGGGCAATGAGCAGTTCTTC. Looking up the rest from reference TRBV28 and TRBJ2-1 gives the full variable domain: DVKVTQSSRYLVKRTGEKVFLECVQDMDHENMFWYRQDPGLGLRLIYFSYDVKMKEKGDIPEGYSVSREKKERFSLILESASTNQTSMYLCASRQGGNEQFFGPGTRLTVL.